Shown below are 11 T cell receptor beta chains from a single sample sequenced in a study of shared clonotypes between healthy human individuals. CD45RO-negative CD8 cells positively selected for CCR7 made up the naive population, which excluded terminally differentiated effector memory CD45RA+ cells. Data came from immunoSEQ multiplex PCR; TCRdb stores just in-frame clones and leaves some out. This sample yields roughly 850,000 clones, of which roughly 96% are seen a single time; about 0.25% belongs to the top ten. Sequenced sample: naive CD8+ T cells sorted from blood. The receptors were sampled from a man aged 25-45 years in good health.

The V call is TRBV27, the J call TRBJ2-7; no clear D. V was shortened by 10 bases and J by 3 bases, with 19 bases between the two germline ends. Germline-derived CDR1 and CDR2 are MNHEY and SMNVEV (reference sequence). CDR3 length: 14 amino acids. CDR3 amino acids: CATHGRFPHYEQYF. The CDR3 DNA sequence: TGTGCCACCCACGGCCGGTTCCCCCACTACGAGCAGTACTTC.

V gene TRBV18 combines with J gene TRBJ2-5; 7 bases are a match to TRBD1. Looked up from germline, CDR1 is KGHSH and CDR2 is LQKENI. The CDR3 covers 11 residues. J was trimmed by 12 bases and V by 5 bases; bases with no gene match: 6. CDR3 sequence reads: CASSKRQGEYF. In nucleotides, the CDR3 is TGTGCCAGCTCAAAAAGACAGGGCGAGTACTTC.

With respect to this clone: The sample contains more than one DNA sequence encoding this CDR3. The J gene is TRBJ2-3, the V gene TRBV7-6, with 9 bases fitting TRBD1. Trimming took 4 bases from V and 3 from J; bases not matched to a gene: 2. The CDR3 sequence is 14 residues long. Germline V gives CDR1 SGHVS, CDR2 FNYEAQ. CDR3 residues: CASSSGQGTDTQYF. In DNA form, the CDR3 reads TGTGCCAGCAGCTCGGGACAGGGAACAGATACGCAGTATTTT.

This clone was observed once. This chain uses TRBV7-2 with TRBJ1-2, with D perhaps matching TRBD1 (6 bases). V was shortened by 3 bases and J by 3 bases, with 14 bases between the two germline ends. The CDR3 contains 15 residues. Germline loops: CDR1 SGHTA, CDR2 FQGNSA. CDR3 amino acids: CASSFFIRTDYGYTF. CDR3 nucleotide sequence: TGTGCCAGCAGCTTTTTTATTCGGACAGACTATGGCTACACCTTC.

This clone has only one observation. The V call is TRBV15, the J call TRBJ1-1; possible D gene TRBD1, 5 bases. The germline gives CDR1 LNHNV, CDR2 YYDKDF (reference sequence). The CDR3 runs to 13 residues. V lost 10 bases and J 3 bases, leaving 15 bases between the germline ends. The chain's CDR3 is CAISIQGHTEAFF. The DNA for the CDR3 is TGTGCCATCTCAATCCAGGGCCACACTGAAGCTTTCTTT.

This clone was observed a single time. The V and J genes are TRBV6-1 and TRBJ1-1, with 8 bases that match TRBD1. Looked up from germline, CDR1 is MNHNS and CDR2 is SASEGT. Unmatched junction bases numbered 9, after V lost 2 bases and J lost 1 base. The CDR3 length is 17 residues. CDR3 coding DNA: TGTGCCAGCAGTGAACCTTCCAGGGGGCTAACGAACACTGAAGCTTTCTTT. Its translation is CASSEPSRGLTNTEAFF.

V gene TRBV7-9 combines with J gene TRBJ2-3; a weak D match, TRBD1 (6 bases). V was shortened by 5 bases and J by 6 bases, with 12 bases between the two germline ends. CDR3 length equals 13 residues. Germline-derived CDR1 and CDR2 are SEHNR and FQNEAQ (reference sequence). In DNA, the CDR3 is TGTGCCAGCAGCCCAGAGGGGGAGGATACGCAGTATTTT. As protein: CASSPEGEDTQYF.

This sequence joins TRBV7-2 and TRBJ2-5; possibly TRBD2 for D (6 bases). This CDR3 spans 16 amino acids. V was clipped by 4 bases and J by 2 bases, with 17 bases between them. Germline CDR1 SGHTA, CDR2 FQGNSA. CDR3 coding DNA: TGTGCCAGCAGCTCTCCCTTCCGGGGGTGGCAAGAGACCCAGTACTTC. This encodes CASSSPFRGWQETQYF.

The DNA for the CDR3 is TGTGCCAGCACCCCGGGGCCTGGCCAGCCCCAGCATTTT. Its protein product is CASTPGPGQPQHF. The J gene is TRBJ1-5, the V gene TRBV6-5, with D possibly being TRBD1 (5 bases). Germline-derived CDR1 and CDR2 are MNHEY and SVGAGI. The CDR3 extends over 13 amino acids. Trimming removed 7 bases from V and 7 bases from J, with 14 bases in between.

This clone has a handful of counts. The gene calls are TRBV4-3 and TRBJ1-4, with D possibly TRBD1 on 5 matching bases. Between the trimmed V and J ends, which lost 4 bases and 4 bases, there was a span of 13 bases. The germline V gene encodes CDR1 LGHNA and CDR2 YSLEER. This CDR3 has 15 residues. CDR3 in DNA: TGCGCCAGCAGCCCCGGGGCGAGTCATAATGAAAAACTGTTTTTT. Its protein product is CASSPGASHNEKLFF.

The chain recombines TRBV10-2 with TRBJ2-1; the match to TRBD2 covers 7 bases. With 1 base clipped from V and 0 bases from J, the junction kept 6 bases outside the gene matches. This CDR3 is built from 17 residues. The germline V gene has CDR1 WSHSY and CDR2 SAAADI. Here the CDR3 DNA reads TGCGCCAGCAGTGAGTTTGGGCGGGGGAGCTCCTACAATGAGCAGTTCTTC. Translating it yields CASSEFGRGSSYNEQFF.